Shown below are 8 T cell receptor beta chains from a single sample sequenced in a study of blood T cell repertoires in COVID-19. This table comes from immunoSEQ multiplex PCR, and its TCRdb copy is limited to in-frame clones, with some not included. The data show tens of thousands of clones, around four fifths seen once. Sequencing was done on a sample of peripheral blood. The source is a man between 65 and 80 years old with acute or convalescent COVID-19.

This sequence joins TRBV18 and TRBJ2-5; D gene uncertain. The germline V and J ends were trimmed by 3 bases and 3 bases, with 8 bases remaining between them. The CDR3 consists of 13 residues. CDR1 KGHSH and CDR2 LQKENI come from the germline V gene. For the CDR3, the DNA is TGTGCCAGCTCACCCTACGTGGAAGAGACCCAGTACTTC. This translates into CASSPYVEETQYF.

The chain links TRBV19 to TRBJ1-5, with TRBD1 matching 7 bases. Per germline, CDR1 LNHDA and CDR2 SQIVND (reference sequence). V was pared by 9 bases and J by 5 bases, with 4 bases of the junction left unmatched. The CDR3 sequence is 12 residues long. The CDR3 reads CASRDSYQPQHF. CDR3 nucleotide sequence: TGTGCCAGCCGGGACAGCTATCAGCCCCAGCATTTT.

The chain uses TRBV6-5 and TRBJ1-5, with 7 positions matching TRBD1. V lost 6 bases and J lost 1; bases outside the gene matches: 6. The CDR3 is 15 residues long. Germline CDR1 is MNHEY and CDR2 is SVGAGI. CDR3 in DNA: TGTGCCAGCAGACCTAGGACAGGCAGCAATCAGCCCCAGCATTTT. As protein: CASRPRTGSNQPQHF.

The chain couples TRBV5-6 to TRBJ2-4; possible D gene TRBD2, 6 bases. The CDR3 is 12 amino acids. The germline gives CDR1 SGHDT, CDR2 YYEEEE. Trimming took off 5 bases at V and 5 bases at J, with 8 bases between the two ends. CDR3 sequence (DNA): TGTGCCAGCAGGGGGGGAGAAAACATTCAGTACTTC. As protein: CASRGGENIQYF. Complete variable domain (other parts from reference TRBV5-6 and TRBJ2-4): DAGVTQSPTHLIKTRGQQVTLRCSPKSGHDTVSWYQQALGQGPQFIFQYYEEEERQRGNFPDRFSGHQFPNYSSELNVNALLLGDSALYLCASRGGENIQYFGAGTRLSVL.

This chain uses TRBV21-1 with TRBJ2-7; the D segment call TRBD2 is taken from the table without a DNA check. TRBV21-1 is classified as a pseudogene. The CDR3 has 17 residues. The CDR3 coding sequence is TGTGCCAGCAGCAAAGGCCCACGGGAAAGGAGCTCCTACGAGCAGTACTTC. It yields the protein CASSKGPRERSSYEQYF.

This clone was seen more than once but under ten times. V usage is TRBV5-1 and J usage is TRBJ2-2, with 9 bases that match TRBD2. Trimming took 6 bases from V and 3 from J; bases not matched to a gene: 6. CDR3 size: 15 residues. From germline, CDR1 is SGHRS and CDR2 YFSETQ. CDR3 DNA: TGCGCCAGCATGTTGCGGGAGGGTCACACCGGGGAGCTGTTTTTT. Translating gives CASMLREGHTGELFF. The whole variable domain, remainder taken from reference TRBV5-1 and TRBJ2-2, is KAGVTQTPRYLIKTRGQQVTLSCSPISGHRSVSWYQQTPGQGLQFLFEYFSETQRNKGNFPGRFSGRQFSNSRSEMNVSTLELGDSALYLCASMLREGHTGELFFGEGSRLTVL.

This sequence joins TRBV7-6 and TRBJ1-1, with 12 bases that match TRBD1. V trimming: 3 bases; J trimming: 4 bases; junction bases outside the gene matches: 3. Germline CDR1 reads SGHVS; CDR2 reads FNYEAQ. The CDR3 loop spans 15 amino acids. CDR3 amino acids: CASSLGQGALTEAFF. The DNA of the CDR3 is TGTGCCAGCAGCTTGGGACAGGGGGCCCTCACTGAAGCTTTCTTT.

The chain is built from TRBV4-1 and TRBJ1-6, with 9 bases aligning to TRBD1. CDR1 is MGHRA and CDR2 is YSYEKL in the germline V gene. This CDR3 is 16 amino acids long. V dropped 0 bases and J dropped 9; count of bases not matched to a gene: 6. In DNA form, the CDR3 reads TGCGCCAGCAGCCAAGAACGAGGACAGGGGAGTTCACCCCTCCACTTT. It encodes CASSQERGQGSSPLHF.